This T cell receptor beta chain was recorded in a study of monozygotic twins with inflammatory bowel disease. Each UMI harboured a 6-nucleotide sample barcode and was appended via template switching. The study subjected TCRalpha and TCRbeta cDNA to two nested PCRs of 16 and 9 cycles. TCRdb reprocessed the 5' RACE reads, with one entry per CDR3 protein and no DNA. This sample's clone table lists 300,000 to 400,000 distinct CDR3 sequences. The source of this sequence is a human donor with ulcerative colitis or Crohn's disease, or a healthy co-twin of an affected twin (not recorded which). What was sequenced was blood.

The CDR3 spells CASSQDPAGANTEAFF. The J gene is TRBJ1-1, the V gene TRBV4-3; TCRdb names TRBD1, which stays unverified in the absence of DNA. The CDR3 is 16 residues long. CDR1 LGHNA and CDR2 YSLEER come from the germline V gene.